This T cell receptor (beta chain) was sequenced for a study of blood T cell repertoires in COVID-19. On the study more broadly: Some COVID-19 samples were acute and others convalescent; all came from the United States, Italy and Spain. The analysed material was cDNA or gDNA that came from T cells, B-cell-depleted T cells, or PBMCs.

Original handling: Amplification of reference gene primers was used by the study to estimate nucleated cell counts. The repertoire was sequenced with immunoSEQ multiplex PCR; TCRdb's copy has only in-frame clones and lacks some. The DNA gave D and trimming, while V, J and clone size come from that table. The profile shows about 35,000 clones, around 87% of them singletons. V lost 11 bases, J lost 0 bases, and 13 bases lay in between. Germline V lookup: CDR1 LNHDA, CDR2 SQIVND (reference sequence). The CDR3 runs 13 residues. This TCR came from a human donor in a cohort sampled during active COVID-19. The rearrangement joins TRBV19 to TRBJ1-1; no reliable D call. Sequencing input: peripheral blood. CDR3 nucleotide sequence: TGTGCCTCCTCCCGAGGTGTGAACACTGAAGCTTTCTTT. Translation: CASSRGVNTEAFF.